This T cell receptor beta chain was retrieved from a study of shared clonotypes between healthy human individuals. Splitting of CD4+ cells produced CD45RA+ naive and CD45RA-negative memory subsets. Findings and limits, study-wide: Among non-shared clonotypes, generation probabilities were lower than among those shared by all four donors.

This clone has only a few counts. Its matching antigen is unknown. The CDR3 runs 13 residues. J lost 10 bases, V lost 5 bases, and 3 bases had no gene match. The germline gives CDR1 SGHTA, CDR2 FQGNSA. TCRdb's copy holds only in-frame clones and misses some; the assay was immunoSEQ multiplex PCR. The sample carries 950,000 to 1,100,000 clones, 65% to 75% recorded once. This TCR was sampled from a man aged 18 to 30 in good health. The J gene is TRBJ1-6, the V gene TRBV7-2, with 9 bases aligning to TRBD1. The material sequenced was memory CD4+ T cells sorted from blood. Subset reported: CD45RA-negative fraction. Here the CDR3 reads CASSLGQGSPLHF. The CDR3 region has the DNA TGTGCCAGCAGCCTGGGACAGGGCTCACCCCTCCACTTT.